This record covers a single TCR beta chain. Its target is unknown. Using immunoSEQ multiplex PCR, the repertoire was profiled, and TCRdb retains in-frame clones only, with some absent. There are around 300,000 clones in the sample; 65% to 90% occur only once, and less than 1.2% lies in the top ten. This entry is derived from a study of cytomegalovirus exposure and HLA in healthy donors. Overall study context: The approximately 110 validation repertoires used a platform that matched the one used for the 500 to 700 first-cohort repertoires, as a later analysis reported.

Between the trimmed V and J ends, which lost 4 bases and 5 bases, there was a span of 18 bases. Germline V gene data show CDR1 as SGHDT and CDR2 as YYEEEE. The length of the CDR3 is 15 residues. Findings of the study overall: 150 to 200 TCR beta chains were listed as cytomegalovirus-associated. The tendency of first-cohort TCR clusters to co-occur in the 110 or so validation repertoires emerged from a later analysis. Whilst most TCR sequences proved rare, a subset of public TCRs occurred across many donors.

This TCR was recovered from a woman aged 18-35 years in good health and CMV-seronegative. The J gene is TRBJ1-1, the V gene TRBV5-6; D possibly corresponds to TRBD1 (6 bases). The sequenced sample consisted of PBMCs. The CDR3 DNA follows: TGTGCCAGCAGCACTTATCTCAGGGGCGGAACTGAAGCTTTCTTT. Amino acids: CASSTYLRGGTEAFF.